The 32 T cell receptor beta chains in this list originate from one sample, sequenced in a study of T cells in Graves' hyperthyroidism and ophthalmopathy. Researchers amplified the TCR beta CDR3 regions from RNA transcripts. During a first-round RT-PCR of the TCR CDR3, the HTBI primer set was used. TCRdb re-derived calls from the multiplex PCR reads in MiXCR, one entry per CDR3 protein. The data hold a few hundred thousand distinct CDR3 sequences, with roughly 15% observed a single time. The sequencing sample was made of blood. These receptor sequences come from a woman aged 18-29 years with Graves' ophthalmopathy.

This clonotype occurred many times. DNA of the CDR3: TGTGCCAGCAGTTATACAGGGGAGGACGGCTACACCTTC. Translating it yields CASSYTGEDGYTF. The chain has TRBV27 and TRBJ1-2; 7 bases map to TRBD1. Losses at the gene ends were 4 bases for V and 8 bases for J; bases not matched to a gene: 7. This CDR3 is built from 13 residues. Germline assignment: CDR1 MNHEY and CDR2 SMNVEV (reference sequence).

This clonotype has at least ten counts. This chain links TRBV28 with TRBJ2-5; D unresolved. This CDR3 contains 13 residues. Germline V gene data show CDR1 as MDHEN and CDR2 as SYDVKM. V gave up 6 bases and J gave up 1 base, with 9 bases separating them. In nucleotides, the CDR3 is TGTGCCAGCAGGAGAGAAGGCCAAGAGACCCAGTACTTC. Its translation: CASRREGQETQYF.

This clonotype was seen a few times. This chain uses TRBV6-1 with TRBJ2-3, with TRBD2 identical over 12 bases. Germline V gene lookup returns CDR1 MNHNS and CDR2 SASEGT. The CDR3 has 14 residues. Losses at the gene ends were 9 bases for V and 4 bases for J; bases not matched to a gene: 5. The CDR3 sequence: CASGLAGRPDTQYF. Here the CDR3 DNA reads TGTGCCAGTGGACTAGCGGGAAGGCCAGATACGCAGTATTTT.

Only a few counts were recorded for this clonotype. CDR3 in amino acids: CASSVSRDSYQETQYF. CDR3 sequence (DNA): TGTGCCAGTAGTGTATCCCGGGACAGCTATCAAGAGACCCAGTACTTC. V is TRBV19 and J is TRBJ2-5; TRBD1 agrees at 7 bases. The trim removed 5 bases at V and 2 bases at J, leaving 11 bases unmatched. This CDR3 spans 16 amino acids. CDR1 and CDR2 from the germline V gene are LNHDA and SQIVND (reference sequence).

This clonotype was counted between two and nine times. The chain uses TRBV4-2 and TRBJ2-7; 9 nucleotides match TRBD1. The CDR3 has 16 residues. In germline, CDR1 is LGHNA, CDR2 YNFKEQ. Trimming removed 3 bases from V and 3 bases from J; junction bases left unmatched: 9. CDR3 nucleotide sequence: TGTGCCAGCAGCCATCGCCCGGGACAGGGATTCTACGAGCAGTACTTC. This encodes CASSHRPGQGFYEQYF.

At least ten counts were recorded for this clonotype. The chain carries TRBV18 and TRBJ1-4; D is perhaps TRBD1 (5 bases). The germline V and J ends were trimmed by 3 bases and 7 bases, with 15 bases remaining between them. The CDR3 consists of 15 residues. In germline, CDR1 is KGHSH, CDR2 LQKENI. DNA of the CDR3: TGTGCCAGCTCACCGCTTAGGGACGAGGGTGAAAAACTGTTTTTT. As protein: CASSPLRDEGEKLFF.

The chain has TRBV19 and TRBJ2-7; 10 nucleotides match TRBD1. Unmatched junction bases numbered 7, after V lost 5 bases and J lost 3 bases. The CDR3 runs 15 residues. From germline, CDR1 is LNHDA and CDR2 SQIVND (reference sequence). In DNA form, the CDR3 reads TGTGCCAGTAGTTTTACCGGGACAGGGGTCTACGAGCAGTACTTC. This translates into CASSFTGTGVYEQYF.

This clonotype was seen more than once but under ten times. The CDR3 coding sequence is TGTGCCAGCAGCTTAAGAAGCAGAGGGGAGGGGGAGACCCAGTACTTC. Its translation is CASSLRSRGEGETQYF. This rearrangement joins TRBV7-8 to TRBJ2-5, with 7 bases aligning to TRBD2. CDR1 and CDR2 (germline): SGHVS, FQNEAQ. V gave up 2 bases and J gave up 5 bases; unmatched junction bases: 11. The CDR3 has 16 amino acids.

This clonotype was detected ten times or more. This sequence joins TRBV5-1 and TRBJ1-4; maybe TRBD1 (6 bases). The ends were cut back, 4 bases at V and 5 bases at J, with 15 bases in the middle. CDR3 length: 15 residues. Germline V gives CDR1 SGHRS, CDR2 YFSETQ. This chain's CDR3 is CASSRSGAGNEKLFF. CDR3 sequence (DNA): TGCGCCAGCAGCCGGTCGGGGGCCGGCAATGAAAAACTGTTTTTT.

This clonotype has a handful of counts. The V and J genes are TRBV29-1 and TRBJ2-1; possibly TRBD1 or TRBD2 for D (6 bases each). This CDR3 is 11 amino acids long. CDR1 and CDR2 (germline): SQVTM, ANQGSEA. Trimming took off 7 bases at V and 8 bases at J, with 12 bases between the two ends. The CDR3 DNA is TGCAGCGGATACAGGGAGGATGAGCAGTTCTTC. Amino acids: CSGYREDEQFF.

The chain carries TRBV9 and TRBJ2-1, with 7 bases matching TRBD1. The CDR3 runs to 14 residues. V gave up 4 bases and J gave up 6 bases; unmatched junction bases: 7. CDR1 and CDR2 from the germline V gene are SGDLS and YYNGEE. CDR3 coding DNA: TGTGCCAGCAGCTCTCGACAGGGAATCAATGAGCAGTTCTTC. Residues: CASSSRQGINEQFF.

There are a few counts of this clonotype. Here the CDR3 DNA reads TGCAGTGCTAGAGGTGCGGCTAGCTACGAGCAGTACTTC. It specifies CSARGAASYEQYF. V is TRBV20-1 and J is TRBJ2-7, with D uncertain. CDR1 and CDR2 from the germline V gene are DFQATT and SNEGSKA (reference sequence). Trimming shortened V by 1 base and J by 3 bases, and 10 bases separated the two germline ends. This CDR3 is built from 13 residues.

This clonotype was detected many times. J is TRBJ2-3 and V is TRBV15; 9 bases match TRBD1. From germline, CDR1 is LNHNV and CDR2 YYDKDF (reference sequence). The length of the CDR3 is 18 residues. V shed 0 bases, J shed 5 bases, and the junction held 12 bases outside the gene matches. CDR3 protein: CATSRDGGTGFLGDTQYF. The CDR3 DNA follows: TGTGCCACCAGCAGAGATGGGGGGACAGGGTTCCTCGGAGATACGCAGTATTTT.

This clonotype has a count of ten or more. The V call is TRBV6-2 or TRBV6-3, the J call TRBJ1-5, with a weak D call TRBD1 (6 bases). Trimming pared 7 bases from V and 1 base from J, leaving 14 bases between. The germline V gene has CDR1 MNHEY and CDR2 SVGEGT. The CDR3 extends over 15 amino acids. The CDR3 here is CASTDTGRSNQPQHF. CDR3 in DNA: TGTGCCAGCACCGATACAGGGAGAAGCAATCAGCCCCAGCATTTT.

The sample holds many counts of this clonotype. This chain connects TRBV28 to TRBJ2-7; 8 bases align to TRBD1. From germline, CDR1 is MDHEN and CDR2 SYDVKM. V dropped 7 bases and J dropped 2; count of bases not matched to a gene: 4. The CDR3 is 13 amino acids. The chain's CDR3 is CASMGQAAYEQYF. In DNA form, the CDR3 reads TGTGCCAGCATGGGACAGGCAGCCTACGAGCAGTACTTC.

This clonotype showed up just a few times. The rearrangement uses TRBV5-4 and TRBJ2-5, with TRBD1 identical over 8 bases. This CDR3 comprises 15 residues. Germline CDR1 SGHNT, CDR2 YYREEE (reference sequence). The trim removed 4 bases at V and 5 bases at J, leaving 10 bases unmatched. CDR3 sequence reads: CASSLTGGMSETQYF. CDR3 sequence (DNA): TGTGCCAGCAGCCTAACAGGGGGGATGTCGGAGACCCAGTACTTC.

This clonotype came up many times. V and J are TRBV2 and TRBJ2-1; D may be TRBD1 (6 bases). V lost 6 bases and J 2 bases, leaving 11 bases between the germline ends. The length of the CDR3 is 14 residues. CDR1 is SNHLY and CDR2 is FYNNEI in the germline V gene. The CDR3: CASSDRTTYNEQFF. DNA for the CDR3: TGTGCCAGCAGCGACAGGACCACCTACAATGAGCAGTTCTTC.

This clonotype was observed many times. The CDR3 loop reads CASSLSGTGNEQYF. The CDR3 nucleotides are TGTGCCAGCAGTTTATCCGGGACAGGGAACGAGCAGTACTTC. The V gene is TRBV28, the J gene TRBJ2-7; TRBD1 aligns across 9 bases. The V gene's germline CDR1 is MDHEN and CDR2 SYDVKM. This CDR3 is built from 14 residues. V was pared by 1 base and J by 5 bases, with 3 bases of the junction left unmatched.

CDR3 in amino acids: CASSDLGTNTDTQYF. The CDR3 nucleotides are TGTGCCAGCAGTGATCTCGGGACCAACACAGATACGCAGTATTTT. The gene calls are TRBV2 and TRBJ2-3, with D possibly being TRBD1 or TRBD2 (5 bases each). Per the germline V gene, CDR1 is SNHLY and CDR2 is FYNNEI. The CDR3 is 15 amino acids. With 3 bases removed from V and 2 bases from J, the gap between germline ends came to 12 bases.

This clonotype was recorded at least ten times. The chain carries TRBV28 and TRBJ2-5, with TRBD1 as a possible D gene (6 bases). The CDR3 covers 13 residues. Germline CDR1 and CDR2: MDHEN and SYDVKM. Trimming pared 4 bases from V and 5 bases from J, leaving 11 bases between. CDR3 DNA sequence: TGTGCCAGCAGTTCCACAGGGCCGGAGACCCAGTACTTC. Protein sequence: CASSSTGPETQYF.

At least ten counts were recorded for this clonotype. The rearrangement joins TRBV2 to TRBJ2-5; 12 bases are shared with TRBD2. The CDR3 spans 16 residues. V trimming: 3 bases; J trimming: 4 bases; junction bases outside the gene matches: 6. The germline V gene encodes CDR1 SNHLY and CDR2 FYNNEI. The chain's CDR3 is CASSDLAGGPGETQYF. The CDR3 DNA reads as TGTGCCAGCAGTGACCTAGCGGGAGGGCCGGGAGAGACCCAGTACTTC.

This clonotype was observed a few times. J is TRBJ1-1 and V is TRBV4-1; TRBD1 matches at 7 bases. The V gene's germline CDR1 is MGHRA and CDR2 YSYEKL. V trimming: 1 base; J trimming: 4 bases; junction bases outside the gene matches: 3. The CDR3 loop spans 14 amino acids. The CDR3 DNA sequence: TGCGCCAGCAGCCAAGTTCAGGGGGGCACTGAAGCTTTCTTT. This codes for CASSQVQGGTEAFF.

The rearrangement joins TRBV19 to TRBJ1-5; D remains unclear. The CDR3 contains 14 residues. V dropped 0 bases and J dropped 4 bases, with 7 bases sitting between them. Germline CDR1 is LNHDA and CDR2 is SQIVND (reference sequence). CDR3 protein: CASSIDEGNQPQHF. CDR3 bases: TGTGCCAGTAGTATAGATGAAGGAAATCAGCCCCAGCATTTT. The whole variable domain, filled in from reference TRBV19 and TRBJ1-5, reads DGGITQSPKYLFRKEGQNVTLSCEQNLNHDAMYWYRQDPGQGLRLIYYSQIVNDFQKGDIAEGYSVSREKKESFPLTVTSAQKNPTAFYLCASSIDEGNQPQHFGDGTRLSIL.

The chain recombines TRBV28 with TRBJ2-7, with 10 nucleotides matching TRBD1. The V gene end was trimmed by 3 bases and the J gene end by 2 bases; junction bases not matched to a gene: 10. Germline V gene data show CDR1 as MDHEN and CDR2 as SYDVKM. This CDR3 contains 17 residues. For the CDR3, the DNA is TGTGCCAGCAGTTTCCTTACCGGGACAGGGGCGACCTACGAGCAGTACTTC. Translated: CASSFLTGTGATYEQYF.

This clonotype was picked up a small number of times. J is TRBJ2-3 and V is TRBV20-1, with 7 positions matching TRBD2. J was trimmed by 1 base and V by 0 bases; bases with no gene match: 4. This CDR3 is 15 amino acids long. CDR1 is DFQATT, CDR2 SNEGSKA, per germline (reference sequence). The CDR3 bases are TGCAGTGCTAGAGAGGGCGCGGGGGGCACAGATACGCAGTATTTT. Protein product: CSAREGAGGTDTQYF.

This clonotype was found many times. The CDR3 protein is CASSRTGERTDTQYF. As DNA, the CDR3 is TGCGCCAGCAGCCGGACAGGGGAGAGGACAGATACGCAGTATTTT. The chain carries TRBV5-1 and TRBJ2-3, with 9 bases that match TRBD1. Losses at the gene ends were 4 bases for V and 3 bases for J; bases not matched to a gene: 6. CDR1 and CDR2 (germline): SGHRS, YFSETQ. This CDR3 is 15 amino acids long.

This clonotype was found many times. The chain is built from TRBV3-1 and TRBJ1-1; 7 bases map to TRBD1. V trimming: 1 base; J trimming: 4 bases; junction bases outside the gene matches: 3. Germline CDR1 reads LGHDT; CDR2 reads YNNKEL (reference sequence). CDR3 length equals 14 residues. The CDR3 is CASSQAGGSTEAFF. Here the CDR3 DNA reads TGTGCCAGCAGCCAAGCAGGGGGAAGCACTGAAGCTTTCTTT.

This clonotype was picked up many times. The rearrangement uses TRBV28 and TRBJ2-2; 9 nucleotides match TRBD2. Trimming cost V 7 bases and J 5 bases; bases outside gene matches: 14. Germline values: CDR1 MDHEN, CDR2 SYDVKM. The CDR3 loop spans 17 amino acids. CDR3: CASKGWREGDKTGELFF. CDR3 bases: TGTGCCAGCAAAGGCTGGCGGGAGGGCGACAAAACCGGGGAGCTGTTTTTT.

This clonotype was seen many times. The J gene is TRBJ1-1, the V gene TRBV12-3 or TRBV12-4; D possibly corresponds to TRBD1 (6 bases). The CDR3 totals 15 residues. The germline V and J ends were trimmed by 3 bases and 6 bases, with 17 bases remaining between them. CDR3 protein: CASSFQPNRAPEAFF. The CDR3, as DNA: TGTGCCAGCAGTTTTCAGCCCAACAGGGCGCCTGAAGCTTTCTTT.

The chain is built from TRBV4-3 and TRBJ2-3; D could derive from TRBD1 or TRBD2 (6 bases each). V dropped 0 bases and J dropped 7 bases, with 11 bases sitting between them. Germline loops: CDR1 LGHNA, CDR2 YSLEER. This CDR3 comprises 14 residues. CDR3 nucleotides: TGCGCCAGCAGCCAAGATGAGGGGGGAAATACGCAGTATTTT. It yields the protein CASSQDEGGNTQYF.

This clonotype has ten or more counts. The chain joins TRBV7-9 to TRBJ2-1; TRBD2 matches at 9 bases. CDR3 length: 16 residues. The ends lost 5 bases at V and 6 bases at J; junction bases unmatched: 11. Germline V CDR1 and CDR2: SEHNR, FQNEAQ (reference sequence). CDR3 DNA: TGTGCCAGCAGCGACCTTGGGGCGGGAGGGCCCAATGAGCAGTTCTTC. Amino acids: CASSDLGAGGPNEQFF.

The chain has TRBV28 and TRBJ2-7, with 8 bases fitting TRBD2. V lost 5 bases, J lost 2 bases, and 5 bases stayed unmatched. The V gene's germline CDR1 is MDHEN and CDR2 SYDVKM. The CDR3 covers 14 residues. CDR3 bases: TGTGCCAGCAGTCTACTAGCGGTAACCTACGAGCAGTACTTC. Translation: CASSLLAVTYEQYF.